This T cell receptor beta chain originates from a study of beta chain features in type 1 diabetes. On the study more broadly: Analysis included 107,917,701 sorted cells drawn from all samples. Study-level results: For Type 1 diabetes patients, all four CD4+ subsets carried TCRB CDR3s that were moderately but significantly shorter.

In regard to this clone: Its antigen is as yet unknown.

Reverse transcribing all isolated RNA meant expressed TCRB transcripts were sequenced. Sequencing was performed with immunoSEQ multiplex PCR; in TCRdb, only in-frame clones are kept and a portion is missing. The table shows roughly 100,000 clones, with over 25% occurring only once. The germline V gene encodes CDR1 SEHNR and CDR2 FQNEAQ (reference sequence). The CDR3 sequence is 15 residues long. V was pared by 5 bases and J by 8 bases, with 14 bases of the junction left unmatched. This TCR was recovered from a woman aged 18 to 35 with type 1 diabetes. V gene TRBV7-9 combines with J gene TRBJ1-2; TRBD1 aligns across 7 bases. The specimen sequenced was central memory CD4+ T cells from blood. The CDR3 protein is CASSHGQESLGGYTF. CDR3 nucleotides: TGTGCCAGCAGCCATGGACAGGAGAGCTTGGGGGGCTACACCTTC.